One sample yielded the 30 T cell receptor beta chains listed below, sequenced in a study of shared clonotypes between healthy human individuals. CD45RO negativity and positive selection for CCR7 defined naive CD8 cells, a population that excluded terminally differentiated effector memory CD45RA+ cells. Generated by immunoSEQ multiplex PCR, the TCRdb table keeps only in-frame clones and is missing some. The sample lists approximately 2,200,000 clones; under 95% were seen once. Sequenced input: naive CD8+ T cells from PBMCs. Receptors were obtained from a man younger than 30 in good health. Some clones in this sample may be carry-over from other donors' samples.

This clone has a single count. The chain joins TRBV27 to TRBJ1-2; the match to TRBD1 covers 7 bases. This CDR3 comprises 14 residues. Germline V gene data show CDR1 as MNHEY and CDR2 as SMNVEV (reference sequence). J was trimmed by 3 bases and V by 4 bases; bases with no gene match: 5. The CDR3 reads CASSSDRDDYGYTF. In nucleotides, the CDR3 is TGTGCCAGCAGTTCCGACAGGGATGACTATGGCTACACCTTC.

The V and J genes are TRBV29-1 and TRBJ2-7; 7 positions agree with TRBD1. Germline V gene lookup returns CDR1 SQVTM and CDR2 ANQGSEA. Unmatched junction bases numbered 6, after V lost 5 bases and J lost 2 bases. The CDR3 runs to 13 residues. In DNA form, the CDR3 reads TGCAGCGTTAACACAGGGGACGCCTACGAGCAGTACTTC. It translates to CSVNTGDAYEQYF.

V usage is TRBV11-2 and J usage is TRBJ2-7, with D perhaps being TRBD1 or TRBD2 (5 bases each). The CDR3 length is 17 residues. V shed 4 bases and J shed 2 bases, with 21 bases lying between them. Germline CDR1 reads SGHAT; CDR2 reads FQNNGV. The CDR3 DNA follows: TGTGCCAGCAGCTCCTCCCCTCAGGGAGTGTTGCCCTACGAGCAGTACTTC. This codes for CASSSSPQGVLPYEQYF. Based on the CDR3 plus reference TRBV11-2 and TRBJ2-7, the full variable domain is EAGVAQSPRYKIIEKRQSVAFWCNPISGHATLYWYQQILGQGPKLLIQFQNNGVVDDSQLPKDRFSAERLKGVDSTLKIQPAKLEDSAVYLCASSSSPQGVLPYEQYFGPGTRLTVT.

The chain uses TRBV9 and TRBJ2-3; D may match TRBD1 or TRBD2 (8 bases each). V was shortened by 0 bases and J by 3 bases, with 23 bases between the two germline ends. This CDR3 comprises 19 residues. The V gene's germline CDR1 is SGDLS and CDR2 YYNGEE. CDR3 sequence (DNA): TGTGCCAGCAGCGTAGGACAGGGGATCGGGAGCGGGAGAACAGATACGCAGTATTTT. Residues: CASSVGQGIGSGRTDTQYF. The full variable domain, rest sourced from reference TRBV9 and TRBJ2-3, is DSGVTQTPKHLITATGQRVTLRCSPRSGDLSVYWYQQSLDQGLQFLIQYYNGEERAKGNILERFSAQQFPDLHSELNLSSLELGDSALYFCASSVGQGIGSGRTDTQYFGPGTRLTVL.

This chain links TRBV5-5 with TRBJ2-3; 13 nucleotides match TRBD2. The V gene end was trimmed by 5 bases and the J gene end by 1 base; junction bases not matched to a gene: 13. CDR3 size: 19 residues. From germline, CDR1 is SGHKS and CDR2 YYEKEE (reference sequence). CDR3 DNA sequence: TGTGCCAGCAGGACGGGACCCAGACTAGCGGGAGGCCGCACAGATACGCAGTATTTT. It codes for CASRTGPRLAGGRTDTQYF.

The chain's CDR3 is CASSQGPGTGLYEQYF. The CDR3 DNA reads TGCGCCAGCAGCCAAGGACCCGGGACAGGGCTTTACGAGCAGTACTTC. The chain has TRBV4-1 and TRBJ2-7, with TRBD1 identical over 9 bases. J was trimmed by 4 bases and V by 1 base; bases with no gene match: 8. Germline values: CDR1 MGHRA, CDR2 YSYEKL. The CDR3 is 16 amino acids.

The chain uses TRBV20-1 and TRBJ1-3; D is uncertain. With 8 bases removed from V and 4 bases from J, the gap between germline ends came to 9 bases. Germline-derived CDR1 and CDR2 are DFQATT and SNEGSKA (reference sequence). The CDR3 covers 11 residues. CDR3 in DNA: TGCAGTACCGTCCTAGGAAACACCATATATTTT. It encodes CSTVLGNTIYF.

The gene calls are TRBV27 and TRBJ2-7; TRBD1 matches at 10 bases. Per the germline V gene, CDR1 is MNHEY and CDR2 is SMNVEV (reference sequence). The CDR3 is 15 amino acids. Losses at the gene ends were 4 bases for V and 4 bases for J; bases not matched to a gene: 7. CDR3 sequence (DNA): TGTGCCAGCAGTTACCAGGACAGGGGGTCGTACGAGCAGTACTTC. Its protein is CASSYQDRGSYEQYF.

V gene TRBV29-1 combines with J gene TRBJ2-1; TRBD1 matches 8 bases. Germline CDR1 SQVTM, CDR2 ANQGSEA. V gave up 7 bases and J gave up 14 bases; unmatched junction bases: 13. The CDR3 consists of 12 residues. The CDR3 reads CSAGTGPSLEFF. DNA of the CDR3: TGCAGCGCAGGGACAGGCCCTTCGTTGGAGTTCTTC.

Written as DNA, the CDR3 is TGTGCCAGCAGCCAAGATCAAGGGGCAGGGGCCTTAGGCTATGGCTACACCTTC. Translation: CASSQDQGAGALGYGYTF. This sequence joins TRBV4-2 and TRBJ1-2, with a weak D call TRBD1 (6 bases). The CDR3 length is 18 residues. Trimming took 0 bases from V and 4 from J, leaving 21 bases between them. Germline CDR1 is LGHNA and CDR2 is YNFKEQ.

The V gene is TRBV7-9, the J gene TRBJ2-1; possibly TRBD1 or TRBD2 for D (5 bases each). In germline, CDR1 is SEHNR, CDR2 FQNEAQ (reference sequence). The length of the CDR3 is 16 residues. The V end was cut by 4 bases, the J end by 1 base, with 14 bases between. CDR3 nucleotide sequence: TGTGCCAGCAGCTCCACGGGGCGGCCATCCTACAATGAGCAGTTCTTC. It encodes CASSSTGRPSYNEQFF.

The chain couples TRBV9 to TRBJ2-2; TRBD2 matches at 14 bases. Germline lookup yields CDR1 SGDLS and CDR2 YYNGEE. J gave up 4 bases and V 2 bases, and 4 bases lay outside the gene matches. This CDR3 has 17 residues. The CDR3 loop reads CASSVSGTSGSTGELFF. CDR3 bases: TGTGCCAGCAGCGTTTCCGGGACTAGCGGGAGCACCGGGGAGCTGTTTTTT.

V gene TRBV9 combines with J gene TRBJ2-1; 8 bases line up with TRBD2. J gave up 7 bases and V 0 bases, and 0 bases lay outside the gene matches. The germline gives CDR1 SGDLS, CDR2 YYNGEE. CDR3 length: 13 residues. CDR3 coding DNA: TGTGCCAGCAGCGTAGTAGCGGGGAATGAGCAGTTCTTC. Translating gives CASSVVAGNEQFF. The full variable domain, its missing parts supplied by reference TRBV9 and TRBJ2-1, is DSGVTQTPKHLITATGQRVTLRCSPRSGDLSVYWYQQSLDQGLQFLIQYYNGEERAKGNILERFSAQQFPDLHSELNLSSLELGDSALYFCASSVVAGNEQFFGPGTRLTVL.

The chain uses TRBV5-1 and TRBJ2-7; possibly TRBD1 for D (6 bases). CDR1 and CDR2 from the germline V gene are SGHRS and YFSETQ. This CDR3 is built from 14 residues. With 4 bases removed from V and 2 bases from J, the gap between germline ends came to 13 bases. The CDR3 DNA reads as TGCGCCAGCAGCATCCCAGGGGAAACCTACGAGCAGTACTTC. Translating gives CASSIPGETYEQYF.

The CDR3 nucleotides read TGTGCCAGCAGCCACGACAGGGGTCAGTACTTC. Its protein is CASSHDRGQYF. The rearrangement uses TRBV7-2 and TRBJ2-5; 8 bases align to TRBD1. The CDR3 is made up of 11 amino acids. V lost 5 bases and J lost 11; bases outside the gene matches: 4. Per germline, CDR1 SGHTA and CDR2 FQGNSA.

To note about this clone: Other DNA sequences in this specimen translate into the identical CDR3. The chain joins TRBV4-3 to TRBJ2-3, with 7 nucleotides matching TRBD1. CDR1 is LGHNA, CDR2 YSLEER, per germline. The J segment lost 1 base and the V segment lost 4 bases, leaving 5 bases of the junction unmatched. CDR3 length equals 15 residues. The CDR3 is CASSPRQGGTDTQYF. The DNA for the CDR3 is TGCGCCAGCAGCCCAAGGCAGGGGGGCACAGATACGCAGTATTTT.

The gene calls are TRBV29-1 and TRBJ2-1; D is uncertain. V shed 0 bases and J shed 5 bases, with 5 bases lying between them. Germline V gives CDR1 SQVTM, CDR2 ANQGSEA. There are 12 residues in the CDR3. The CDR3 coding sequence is TGCAGCGTTGAAGAATTGGACAATGAGCAGTTCTTC. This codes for CSVEELDNEQFF.

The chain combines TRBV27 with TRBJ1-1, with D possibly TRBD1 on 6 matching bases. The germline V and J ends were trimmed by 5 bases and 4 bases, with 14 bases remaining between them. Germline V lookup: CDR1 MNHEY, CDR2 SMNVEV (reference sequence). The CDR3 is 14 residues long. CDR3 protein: CASSKQGYTTEAFF. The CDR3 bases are TGTGCCAGCAGTAAACAGGGTTATACCACTGAAGCTTTCTTT.

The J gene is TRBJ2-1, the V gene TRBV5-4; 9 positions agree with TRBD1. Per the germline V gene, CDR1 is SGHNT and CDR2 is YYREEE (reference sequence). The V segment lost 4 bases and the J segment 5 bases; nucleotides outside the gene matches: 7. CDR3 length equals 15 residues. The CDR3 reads CASSEDRGLHNEQFF. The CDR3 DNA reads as TGTGCCAGCAGCGAGGACAGGGGATTGCACAATGAGCAGTTCTTC.

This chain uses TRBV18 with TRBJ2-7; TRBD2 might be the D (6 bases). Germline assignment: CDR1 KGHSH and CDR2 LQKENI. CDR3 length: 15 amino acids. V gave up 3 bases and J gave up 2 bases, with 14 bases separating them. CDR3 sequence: CASSPEASVPYEQYF. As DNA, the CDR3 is TGTGCCAGCTCACCCGAGGCTAGCGTCCCCTACGAGCAGTACTTC.

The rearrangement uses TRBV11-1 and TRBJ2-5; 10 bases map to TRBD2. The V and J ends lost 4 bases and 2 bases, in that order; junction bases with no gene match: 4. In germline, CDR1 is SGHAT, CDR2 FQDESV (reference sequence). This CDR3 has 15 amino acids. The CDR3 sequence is CASSSGTSEQETQYF. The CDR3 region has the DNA TGTGCCAGCAGCTCTGGGACTAGCGAACAAGAGACCCAGTACTTC.

The CDR3 DNA is TGTGCCACCAGCAGGTCTTACAGGGGGCTTGGGTACAATGAGCAGTTCTTC. Its protein is CATSRSYRGLGYNEQFF. The chain recombines TRBV15 with TRBJ2-1; 9 bases fit TRBD1. This CDR3 has 17 residues. Per the germline V gene, CDR1 is LNHNV and CDR2 is YYDKDF (reference sequence). Trimming removed 3 bases from V and 4 bases from J; junction bases left unmatched: 10.

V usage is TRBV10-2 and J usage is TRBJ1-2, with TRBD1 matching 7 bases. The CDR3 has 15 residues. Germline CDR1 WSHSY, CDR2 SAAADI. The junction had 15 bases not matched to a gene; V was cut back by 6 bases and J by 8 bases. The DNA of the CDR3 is TGCGCCAGCAGGCTTCCCGATAGACAGGGTGGAGGCTACACCTTC. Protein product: CASRLPDRQGGGYTF.

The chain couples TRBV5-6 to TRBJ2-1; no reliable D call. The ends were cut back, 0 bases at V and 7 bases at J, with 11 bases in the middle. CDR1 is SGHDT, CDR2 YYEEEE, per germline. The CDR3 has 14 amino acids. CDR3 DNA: TGTGCCAGCAGCTTGGTCGAACTCTGGAATGAGCAGTTCTTC. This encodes CASSLVELWNEQFF.

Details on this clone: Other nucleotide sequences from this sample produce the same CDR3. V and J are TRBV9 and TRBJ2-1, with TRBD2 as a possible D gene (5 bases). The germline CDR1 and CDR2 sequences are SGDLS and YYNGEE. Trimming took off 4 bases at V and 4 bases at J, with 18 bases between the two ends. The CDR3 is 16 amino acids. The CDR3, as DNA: TGTGCCAGCAGCCCCCCCGCGGGTGAGGGTTACAATGAGCAGTTCTTC. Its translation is CASSPPAGEGYNEQFF. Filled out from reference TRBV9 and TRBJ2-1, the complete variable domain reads DSGVTQTPKHLITATGQRVTLRCSPRSGDLSVYWYQQSLDQGLQFLIQYYNGEERAKGNILERFSAQQFPDLHSELNLSSLELGDSALYFCASSPPAGEGYNEQFFGPGTRLTVL.

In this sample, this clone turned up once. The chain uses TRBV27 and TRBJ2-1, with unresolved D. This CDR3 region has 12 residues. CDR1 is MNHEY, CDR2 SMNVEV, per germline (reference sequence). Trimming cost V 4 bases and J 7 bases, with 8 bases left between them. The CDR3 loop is CASSWPGNEQFF. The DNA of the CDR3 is TGTGCCAGCAGTTGGCCCGGGAATGAGCAGTTCTTC.

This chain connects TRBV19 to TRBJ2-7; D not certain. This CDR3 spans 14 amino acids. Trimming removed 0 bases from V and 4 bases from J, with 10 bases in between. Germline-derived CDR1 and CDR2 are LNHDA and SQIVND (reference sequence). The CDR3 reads CASSIERTAYEQYF. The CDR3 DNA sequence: TGTGCCAGTAGTATAGAGCGGACGGCATACGAGCAGTACTTC.

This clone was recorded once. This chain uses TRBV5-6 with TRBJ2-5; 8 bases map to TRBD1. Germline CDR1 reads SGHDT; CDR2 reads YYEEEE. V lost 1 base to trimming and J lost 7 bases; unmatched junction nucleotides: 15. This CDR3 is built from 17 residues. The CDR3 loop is CASSLKGRGLRVLTQYF. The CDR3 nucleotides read TGTGCCAGCAGCTTGAAGGGCAGGGGGCTTCGGGTTTTGACCCAGTACTTC.

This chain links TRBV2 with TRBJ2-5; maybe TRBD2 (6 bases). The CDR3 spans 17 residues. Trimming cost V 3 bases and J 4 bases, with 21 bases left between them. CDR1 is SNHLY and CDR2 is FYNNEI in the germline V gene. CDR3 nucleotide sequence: TGTGCCAGCAGTGACCGTGGAGGGCAGGGTAGGGGAGAGACCCAGTACTTC. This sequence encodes CASSDRGGQGRGETQYF.

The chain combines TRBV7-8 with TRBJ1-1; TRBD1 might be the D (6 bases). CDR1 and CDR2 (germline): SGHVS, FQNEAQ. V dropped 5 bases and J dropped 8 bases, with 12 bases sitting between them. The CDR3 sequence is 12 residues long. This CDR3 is CASSPYGQEAFF. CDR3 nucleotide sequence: TGTGCCAGCAGCCCATATGGACAGGAAGCTTTCTTT.